The 20 T cell receptor beta chains below were found in one sample sequenced in a study of cytomegalovirus exposure and HLA in healthy donors. Amplification used 60 Vbeta primers and 13 Jbeta primers. The data were produced by immunoSEQ multiplex PCR, yet TCRdb's version contains in-frame clones alone and is incomplete. This table has roughly 120,000 clones, around 75% appearing once. Sequencing was done on a sample of PBMCs. The receptor source for this set is a woman aged 18-30 years in good health and CMV-seronegative.

V is TRBV5-1 and J is TRBJ1-2; a weak D match, TRBD1 (5 bases). The germline CDR1 and CDR2 sequences are SGHRS and YFSETQ. Trimming took 9 bases from V and 0 from J, leaving 15 bases between them. There are 14 residues in the CDR3. CDR3 DNA: TGCGCCACCCGCAGGGATGAAGCTAACTATGGCTACACCTTC. Its translation is CATRRDEANYGYTF.

This rearrangement joins TRBV6-6 to TRBJ1-6; a weak D match, TRBD1 (6 bases). Trimming stripped 0 bases from V and 6 bases from J, with 12 bases between. This CDR3 contains 16 residues. The germline V gene encodes CDR1 MNHNY and CDR2 SVGAGI (reference sequence). The CDR3 sequence is CASSYSQGHSNSPLHF. The CDR3 nucleotides are TGTGCCAGCAGTTACTCGCAGGGACATTCTAATTCACCCCTCCACTTT.

The V gene is TRBV30, the J gene TRBJ2-1; the match to TRBD2 covers 7 bases. The CDR3 contains 14 residues. V was clipped by 3 bases and J by 3 bases; unmatched bases: 5. In germline, CDR1 is GTSNPN, CDR2 SVGIG (reference sequence). The CDR3 region has the DNA TGTGCCTGGAGGGAAGCGGGAAACTACAATGAGCAGTTCTTC. The encoded protein is CAWREAGNYNEQFF.

CDR3 nucleotide sequence: TGTGCCAGCAGCTTAGCAGCTCCGGGACAGAGGCAGACCCAGTACTTC. Translating it yields CASSLAAPGQRQTQYF. This chain uses TRBV7-6 with TRBJ2-5, with TRBD1 matching 7 bases. V lost 0 bases to trimming and J lost 6 bases; unmatched junction nucleotides: 10. The CDR3 totals 16 residues. Germline CDR1 is SGHVS and CDR2 is FNYEAQ.

This chain connects TRBV6-1 to TRBJ1-2; possibly TRBD1 for D (6 bases). Trimming cost V 3 bases and J 5 bases, with 16 bases left between them. The germline CDR1 and CDR2 sequences are MNHNS and SASEGT. The CDR3 contains 15 residues. The CDR3 region has the DNA TGTGCCAGCAGTGAGGCCTCCGGGACATCATATGGCTACACCTTC. Translated: CASSEASGTSYGYTF.

The chain employs TRBV2 and TRBJ1-5; D perhaps matches TRBD1 (5 bases). CDR3 length: 12 amino acids. V was trimmed by 10 bases and J by 9 bases, leaving 16 bases between them. Germline CDR1 reads SNHLY; CDR2 reads FYNNEI. CDR3 sequence reads: CATSGGRGPQHF. DNA for the CDR3: TGTGCCACGAGCGGGGGGAGGGGGCCCCAGCATTTT.

In this sample, this clone turned up a few times. CDR3 DNA: TGTGCCAGCAGCCAGACAGGGAATAATTCACCCCTCCACTTT. Translated, it gives CASSQTGNNSPLHF. The chain joins TRBV7-6 to TRBJ1-6, with TRBD1 matching over 7 bases. The V gene's germline CDR1 is SGHVS and CDR2 FNYEAQ. With 5 bases clipped from V and 5 bases from J, the junction kept 3 bases outside the gene matches. The CDR3 totals 14 residues.

This clone is a singleton in its sample. DNA for the CDR3: TGTGCCAGCAGCTTAGGTTTGCGTTCTTACAATGAGCAGTTCTTC. Protein sequence: CASSLGLRSYNEQFF. The V gene is TRBV7-9, the J gene TRBJ2-1; D remains unclear. The germline CDR1 and CDR2 sequences are SEHNR and FQNEAQ (reference sequence). The CDR3 is 15 residues long. V lost 1 base and J 4 bases, leaving 11 bases between the germline ends.

This clone was counted only a few times. The chain uses TRBV28 and TRBJ2-1, with TRBD1 matching 7 bases. Per germline, CDR1 MDHEN and CDR2 SYDVKM. This CDR3 is built from 15 residues. With V trimmed by 5 bases and J by 5 bases, 9 bases remained unmatched. CDR3 sequence reads: CASSPTSDRNNEQFF. The CDR3 DNA follows: TGTGCCAGCAGTCCTACGTCGGACAGGAACAATGAGCAGTTCTTC.

This clone was seen only a few times. The genes are TRBV4-2 and TRBJ2-2; maybe TRBD2 (5 bases). CDR1 and CDR2 (germline): LGHNA, YNFKEQ. Deletions cut 1 base from V and 0 bases from J, with 12 bases between. The CDR3 loop spans 17 amino acids. The CDR3: CASSQVQRTPNTGELFF. The CDR3 DNA is TGTGCCAGCAGCCAAGTCCAGCGGACCCCGAACACCGGGGAGCTGTTTTTT.

V gene TRBV5-6 combines with J gene TRBJ2-3; TRBD1 aligns across 8 bases. With 2 bases clipped from V and 4 bases from J, the junction kept 3 bases outside the gene matches. Germline V gene sequence: CDR1 SGHDT, CDR2 YYEEEE. The CDR3 totals 14 residues. CDR3 sequence reads: CASSFGTGPDTQYF. The CDR3 DNA sequence: TGTGCCAGCAGCTTCGGGACAGGACCAGATACGCAGTATTTT.

The chain carries TRBV28 and TRBJ1-4; 8 bases agree with TRBD1. The CDR3 is 15 residues long. Germline CDR1 and CDR2: MDHEN and SYDVKM. Trimming removed 3 bases from V and 3 bases from J; junction bases left unmatched: 3. The CDR3 coding sequence is TGTGCCAGCAGTTTCCCAGGGGGCTCTAATGAAAAACTGTTTTTT. This sequence encodes CASSFPGGSNEKLFF.

V gene TRBV2 combines with J gene TRBJ2-1, with 8 bases identical to TRBD2. Per the germline V gene, CDR1 is SNHLY and CDR2 is FYNNEI. The CDR3 runs 16 residues. After removal of 6 bases from V and 0 bases from J, the junction contained 7 bases not matched to a gene. CDR3 in DNA: TGTGCCAGCAGCGTTAGCGGGGACTACTCCTACAATGAGCAGTTCTTC. It specifies CASSVSGDYSYNEQFF.

This chain connects TRBV5-1 to TRBJ2-7; 9 bases are a match to TRBD1. Germline V gives CDR1 SGHRS, CDR2 YFSETQ. This CDR3 contains 15 residues. With V trimmed by 4 bases and J by 5 bases, 10 bases remained unmatched. CDR3 in amino acids: CASSATWGQGHEQYF. In nucleotides, the CDR3 is TGCGCCAGCAGCGCCACATGGGGACAGGGCCACGAGCAGTACTTC. Drawing the rest from reference TRBV5-1 and TRBJ2-7, the complete variable domain is KAGVTQTPRYLIKTRGQQVTLSCSPISGHRSVSWYQQTPGQGLQFLFEYFSETQRNKGNFPGRFSGRQFSNSRSEMNVSTLELGDSALYLCASSATWGQGHEQYFGPGTRLTVT.

The chain recombines TRBV18 with TRBJ1-3; weak D call: TRBD1 (6 bases). The germline gives CDR1 KGHSH, CDR2 LQKENI. The ends were cut back, 3 bases at V and 2 bases at J, with 14 bases in the middle. The CDR3 has 16 residues. The CDR3 DNA reads as TGTGCCAGCTCACCTTCCGGGGGGGCGGCTGGAAACACCATATATTTT. Translation gives CASSPSGGAAGNTIYF. The complete variable domain, with remaining parts taken from reference TRBV18 and TRBJ1-3, reads NAGVMQNPRHLVRRRGQEARLRCSPMKGHSHVYWYRQLPEEGLKFMVYLQKENIIDESGMPKERFSAEFPKEGPSILRIQQVVRGDSAAYFCASSPSGGAAGNTIYFGEGSWLTVV.

The rearrangement joins TRBV7-9 to TRBJ2-5, with D unresolved. The DNA end is a closer match to TRBJ2-7, so the J assignment may be wrong. CDR1 is SEHNR and CDR2 is FQNEAQ in the germline V gene (reference sequence). CDR3 length: 14 residues. For the CDR3, the DNA is TGTGCCAGCAGCTTAGATAGGCCAGACTACGAGCAGTACTTC. Protein: CASSLDRPDYEQYF.

This chain links TRBV11-2 with TRBJ1-2; 9 positions match TRBD1. Germline-derived CDR1 and CDR2 are SGHAT and FQNNGV. The CDR3 is 14 residues long. The V and J ends lost 5 bases and 5 bases, in that order; junction bases with no gene match: 6. CDR3 DNA sequence: TGTGCCAGCAGCCCCGGGACAGGGAAATATGGCTACACCTTC. Translation: CASSPGTGKYGYTF.

V is TRBV18 and J is TRBJ2-2, with 9 bases matching TRBD2. Germline V lookup: CDR1 KGHSH, CDR2 LQKENI. The V gene end was trimmed by 3 bases and the J gene end by 0 bases; junction bases not matched to a gene: 5. The CDR3 contains 17 residues. The CDR3, as DNA: TGTGCCAGCTCACCCGCGACTAGCGGCTCGAACACCGGGGAGCTGTTTTTT. This codes for CASSPATSGSNTGELFF. The whole variable domain, filled in from reference TRBV18 and TRBJ2-2, reads NAGVMQNPRHLVRRRGQEARLRCSPMKGHSHVYWYRQLPEEGLKFMVYLQKENIIDESGMPKERFSAEFPKEGPSILRIQQVVRGDSAAYFCASSPATSGSNTGELFFGEGSRLTVL.

The J gene is TRBJ2-2, the V gene TRBV6-5; TRBD2 matches 10 bases. Germline values: CDR1 MNHEY, CDR2 SVGAGI. This CDR3 has 16 amino acids. V trimming: 0 bases; J trimming: 7 bases; junction bases outside the gene matches: 5. CDR3 coding DNA: TGTGCCAGCAGTTACTCAGCTAGCGGGGGTGGCGGGGAGCTGTTTTTT. It translates to CASSYSASGGGGELFF.

Here the CDR3 DNA reads TGCGCCAGCAGCGGGGGGACTGGAAACACCATATATTTT. Its protein is CASSGGTGNTIYF. J is TRBJ1-3 and V is TRBV5-1; weak D call: TRBD1 (5 bases). This CDR3 region has 13 residues. Germline V gives CDR1 SGHRS, CDR2 YFSETQ. The V gene lost 4 bases and the J gene lost 2 bases, with 7 bases spanning the gap.